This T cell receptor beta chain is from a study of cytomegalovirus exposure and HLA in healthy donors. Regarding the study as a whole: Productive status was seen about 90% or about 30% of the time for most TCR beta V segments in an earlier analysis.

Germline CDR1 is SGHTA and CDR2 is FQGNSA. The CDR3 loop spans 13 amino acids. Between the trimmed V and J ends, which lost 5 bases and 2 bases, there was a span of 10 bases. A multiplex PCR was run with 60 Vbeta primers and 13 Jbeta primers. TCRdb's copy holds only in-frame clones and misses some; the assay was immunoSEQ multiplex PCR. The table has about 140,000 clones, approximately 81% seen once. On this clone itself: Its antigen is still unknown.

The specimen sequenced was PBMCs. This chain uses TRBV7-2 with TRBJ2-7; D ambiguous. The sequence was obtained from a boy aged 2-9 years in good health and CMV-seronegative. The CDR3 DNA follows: TGTGCCAGCAGCACACGAGGTACCTACGAGCAGTACTTC. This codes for CASSTRGTYEQYF.